What follows are 22 T cell receptor beta chains derived from one specimen sequenced in a study of T cells and Merkel cell carcinoma outcomes. Repertoires were generated with immunoSEQ multiplex PCR, while TCRdb's copy carries only in-frame clones and drops some. The data hold more than 7,500 clones, with less than 90% observed a single time. Sequencing input: tumor tissue from Merkel cell carcinoma. Receptors were obtained from a human donor with Merkel cell carcinoma.

The chain uses TRBV11-2 and TRBJ2-7, with D uncertain. V was cut by 6 bases and J by 6 bases, with 12 bases left in between. This CDR3 spans 12 amino acids. Germline loops: CDR1 SGHAT, CDR2 FQNNGV. The CDR3 nucleotides are TGTGCCAGCAGTCATCGTCCGGGCGAGCAGTACTTC. This sequence encodes CASSHRPGEQYF.

The chain combines TRBV5-1 with TRBJ2-1; D remains unclear. CDR1 SGHRS and CDR2 YFSETQ come from the germline V gene. The CDR3 consists of 12 residues. Trimming left V 0 bases short and J 9 bases short, with 7 bases between. CDR3 bases: TGCGCCAGCAGCTTGGATGGGCGTGAGCAGTTCTTC. This sequence encodes CASSLDGREQFF. Based on the CDR3 plus reference TRBV5-1 and TRBJ2-1, the full variable domain is KAGVTQTPRYLIKTRGQQVTLSCSPISGHRSVSWYQQTPGQGLQFLFEYFSETQRNKGNFPGRFSGRQFSNSRSEMNVSTLELGDSALYLCASSLDGREQFFGPGTRLTVL.

Points on this clone: One end of the junction does not line up with germline, which may come from a read error. This chain's CDR3 is CANSLDRGGPSLRETQYF. CDR3 nucleotides: TGTGCCAACAGCTTGGACCGGGGGGGCCCTTCTTTAAGAGAGACCCAGTACTTC. The V and J genes are TRBV5-6 and TRBJ2-5, with 8 bases matching TRBD2. Germline V lookup: CDR1 SGHDT, CDR2 YYEEEE. The CDR3 spans 18 residues.

The chain joins TRBV5-1 to TRBJ2-1; 9 bases match TRBD1. CDR1 SGHRS and CDR2 YFSETQ come from the germline V gene. Trimming cost V 0 bases and J 6 bases; bases outside gene matches: 4. This CDR3 region has 15 residues. CDR3 DNA sequence: TGCGCCAGCAGCTTGGCCGGACAGGGGTCCAATGAGCAGTTCTTC. It yields the protein CASSLAGQGSNEQFF. Filled out from reference TRBV5-1 and TRBJ2-1, the complete variable domain reads KAGVTQTPRYLIKTRGQQVTLSCSPISGHRSVSWYQQTPGQGLQFLFEYFSETQRNKGNFPGRFSGRQFSNSRSEMNVSTLELGDSALYLCASSLAGQGSNEQFFGPGTRLTVL.

Details on this clone: The junction departs from the called germline gene at one end, perhaps through a read error. J is TRBJ1-2 and V is TRBV5-1, with D perhaps matching TRBD1 (6 bases). This CDR3 comprises 15 residues. Germline CDR1 reads SGHRS; CDR2 reads YFSETQ. The CDR3 here is CASSLGSQGIYGYTF. The CDR3 DNA follows: TGCGCTAGCAGCTTGGGCAGCCAGGGGATCTATGGCTACACCTTC. The complete variable domain, with remaining parts taken from reference TRBV5-1 and TRBJ1-2, reads KAGVTQTPRYLIKTRGQQVTLSCSPISGHRSVSWYQQTPGQGLQFLFEYFSETQRNKGNFPGRFSGRQFSNSRSEMNVSTLELGDSALYLCASSLGSQGIYGYTFGSGTRLTVV.

This clone occurred once. V is TRBV7-2 and J is TRBJ2-3; 9 bases are a match to TRBD1. CDR1 SGHTA and CDR2 FQGNSA come from the germline V gene. CDR3 length equals 15 residues. The junction had 5 bases not matched to a gene; V was cut back by 5 bases and J by 2 bases. The CDR3 loop is CASSMTGGDTDTQYF. CDR3 bases: TGTGCCAGCAGCATGACAGGGGGGGACACAGATACGCAGTATTTT.

The chain carries TRBV6-6 and TRBJ1-1; D not resolved. Germline V gene lookup returns CDR1 MNHNY and CDR2 SVGAGI (reference sequence). This CDR3 is 12 amino acids long. V was cut by 10 bases and J by 1 base, with 10 bases left in between. As DNA, the CDR3 is TGTGCCACCGGAGAGGGGAACACTGAAGCTTTCTTT. Amino acids: CATGEGNTEAFF.

The chain links TRBV18 to TRBJ2-1; 7 nucleotides match TRBD1. V was pared by 0 bases and J by 5 bases, with 10 bases of the junction left unmatched. The CDR3 contains 17 residues. Germline-derived CDR1 and CDR2 are KGHSH and LQKENI. CDR3 bases: TGTGCCAGCTCACCACCCCTGACAGGGCGAGAACACAATGAGCAGTTCTTC. Its translation is CASSPPLTGREHNEQFF.

This chain uses TRBV5-1 with TRBJ2-1; D is unclear. Germline CDR1 and CDR2: SGHRS and YFSETQ. The CDR3 length is 13 residues. Trimming took off 4 bases at V and 5 bases at J, with 10 bases between the two ends. This chain's CDR3 is CASSIGVNNEQFF. CDR3 nucleotide sequence: TGCGCCAGCAGCATTGGAGTCAACAATGAGCAGTTCTTC.

The chain has TRBV19 and TRBJ2-7; the D is unclear. Deletions cut 5 bases from V and 0 bases from J, with 11 bases between. CDR1 is LNHDA, CDR2 SQIVND, per germline (reference sequence). The CDR3 length is 14 residues. The CDR3, as DNA: TGTGCCAGTAGTGACACAAGAAGCTCCTACGAGCAGTACTTC. Residues: CASSDTRSSYEQYF.

V gene TRBV5-4 combines with J gene TRBJ1-2; D remains ambiguous. Germline V lookup: CDR1 SGHNT, CDR2 YYREEE (reference sequence). The V and J ends lost 1 base and 4 bases respectively, with 17 bases between them. The length of the CDR3 is 16 residues. Here the CDR3 reads CASSLFSGIIIYGYTF. The CDR3 DNA reads TGTGCCAGCAGCTTGTTTTCAGGCATAATAATCTATGGCTACACCTTC.

V and J are TRBV5-1 and TRBJ2-7, with 8 bases that match TRBD1. The CDR3 sequence is 15 residues long. V was clipped by 0 bases and J by 3 bases; unmatched bases: 5. Germline values: CDR1 SGHRS, CDR2 YFSETQ. Here the CDR3 reads CASSLGTGSGYEQYF. The CDR3 nucleotides read TGCGCCAGCAGCTTGGGGACAGGGTCAGGCTACGAGCAGTACTTC.

The J gene is TRBJ2-7, the V gene TRBV13; 7 positions agree with TRBD1. Germline V lookup: CDR1 PRHDT, CDR2 FYEKMQ (reference sequence). CDR3 length equals 14 residues. Germline trimming cut 5 bases from V and 0 bases from J; bases unmatched to any gene: 4. The CDR3 spells CASSLYRGSYEQYF. CDR3 bases: TGTGCCAGCAGCCTCTACAGGGGCTCCTACGAGCAGTACTTC.

V usage is TRBV18 and J usage is TRBJ1-4, with a weak D call TRBD1 (5 bases). Per the germline V gene, CDR1 is KGHSH and CDR2 is LQKENI. The V end was cut by 2 bases, the J end by 7 bases, with 11 bases between. This CDR3 has 14 residues. CDR3 residues: CASSPSAGLEKLFF. The DNA of the CDR3 is TGTGCCAGCTCACCAAGTGCGGGGCTTGAAAAACTGTTTTTT.

The chain links TRBV9 to TRBJ2-7; tentatively, D is TRBD2 (5 bases). V dropped 2 bases and J dropped 3 bases, with 12 bases sitting between them. This CDR3 is built from 14 residues. Per germline, CDR1 SGDLS and CDR2 YYNGEE. The CDR3 is CASSVEVLGYEQYF. The CDR3 nucleotides read TGTGCCAGCAGCGTGGAGGTTCTGGGCTACGAGCAGTACTTC.

The chain joins TRBV29-1 to TRBJ1-1; D not resolved. Trimming shortened V by 8 bases and J by 3 bases, and 13 bases separated the two germline ends. CDR1 is SQVTM, CDR2 ANQGSEA, per germline. The CDR3 has 12 amino acids. CDR3: CSHADFDTEAFF. The CDR3 DNA is TGCAGCCATGCAGATTTCGACACTGAAGCTTTCTTT. The whole variable domain, remainder taken from reference TRBV29-1 and TRBJ1-1, is SAVISQKPSRDICQRGTSLTIQCQVDSQVTMMFWYRQQPGQSLTLIATANQGSEATYESGFVIDKFPISRPNLTFSTLTVSNMSPEDSSIYLCSHADFDTEAFFGQGTRLTVV.

Details on this clone: The sample carries other DNA sequences with the same CDR3. The gene calls are TRBV20-1 and TRBJ1-2; D ambiguous. V was shortened by 5 bases and J by 5 bases, with 6 bases between the two germline ends. The CDR3 loop spans 10 amino acids. CDR1 DFQATT and CDR2 SNEGSKA come from the germline V gene (reference sequence). This CDR3 is CSAYEYGYTF. The CDR3 coding sequence is TGCAGTGCTTATGAGTATGGCTACACCTTC.

The chain has TRBV18 and TRBJ1-4; D uncertain. The germline V and J ends were trimmed by 0 bases and 2 bases, with 7 bases remaining between them. Per germline, CDR1 KGHSH and CDR2 LQKENI. The CDR3 contains 15 residues. CDR3 nucleotide sequence: TGTGCCAGCTCACCACCTTTCCGTACTAATGAAAAACTGTTTTTT. Translating it yields CASSPPFRTNEKLFF.

The CDR3 DNA is TGTGCCAGCTCACCACAGGGAGATTCACCCCTCCACTTT. Protein product: CASSPQGDSPLHF. V is TRBV18 and J is TRBJ1-6; D is unclear. The CDR3 has 13 residues. Per the germline V gene, CDR1 is KGHSH and CDR2 is LQKENI. V lost 1 base and J lost 8, with 6 bases in between.

The chain couples TRBV7-8 to TRBJ1-1; no firm D call. Germline V gene lookup returns CDR1 SGHVS and CDR2 FQNEAQ. The CDR3 consists of 11 residues. Trimming shortened V by 5 bases and J by 8 bases, and 9 bases separated the two germline ends. The CDR3: CASSERREAFF. The CDR3 DNA reads TGTGCCAGCAGCGAAAGGCGGGAAGCTTTCTTT.

This clone has a handful of counts. The chain recombines TRBV4-2 with TRBJ2-2, with D hard to call. V shed 3 bases and J shed 2 bases, with 16 bases lying between them. The CDR3 sequence is 17 residues long. Germline CDR1 LGHNA, CDR2 YNFKEQ. The CDR3 loop reads CASSQRRSRTNTGELFF. The CDR3 region has the DNA TGTGCCAGCAGCCAGCGCCGGAGCAGGACCAACACCGGGGAGCTGTTTTTT.

This chain connects TRBV6-6 to TRBJ1-2, with D uncertain. Between the trimmed V and J ends, which lost 4 bases and 6 bases, there was a span of 12 bases. Germline V gene sequence: CDR1 MNHNY, CDR2 SVGAGI (reference sequence). The CDR3 is 13 amino acids. CDR3 loop: CASSLRRTDGYTF. The CDR3 coding sequence is TGTGCCAGCAGTTTACGCCGGACTGATGGCTACACCTTC.